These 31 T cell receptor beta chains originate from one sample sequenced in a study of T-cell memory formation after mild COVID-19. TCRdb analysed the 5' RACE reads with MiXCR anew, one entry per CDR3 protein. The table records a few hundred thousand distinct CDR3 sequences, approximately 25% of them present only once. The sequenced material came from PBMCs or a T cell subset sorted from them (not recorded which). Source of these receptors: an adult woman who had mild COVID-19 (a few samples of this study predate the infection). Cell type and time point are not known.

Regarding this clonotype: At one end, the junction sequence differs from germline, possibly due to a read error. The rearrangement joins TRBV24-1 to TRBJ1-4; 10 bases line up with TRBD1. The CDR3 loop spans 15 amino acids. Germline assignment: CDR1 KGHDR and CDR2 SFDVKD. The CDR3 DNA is TGTGCCACCAGTGACACCGGGACAGGGGATGAGAAACTGTTTTTT. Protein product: CATSDTGTGDEKLFF.

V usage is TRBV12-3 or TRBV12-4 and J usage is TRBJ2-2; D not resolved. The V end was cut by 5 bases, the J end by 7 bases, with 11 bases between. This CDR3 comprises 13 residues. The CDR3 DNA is TGTGCCAGCAGTCATGACCCGCACGGGGAGCTGTTTTTT. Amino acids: CASSHDPHGELFF.

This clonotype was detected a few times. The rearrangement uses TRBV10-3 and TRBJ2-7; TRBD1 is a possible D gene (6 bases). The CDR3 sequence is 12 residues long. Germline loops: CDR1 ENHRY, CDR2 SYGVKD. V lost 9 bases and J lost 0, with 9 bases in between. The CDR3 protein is CAIRTVSYEQYF. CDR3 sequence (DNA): TGTGCCATAAGGACAGTCTCCTACGAGCAGTACTTC.

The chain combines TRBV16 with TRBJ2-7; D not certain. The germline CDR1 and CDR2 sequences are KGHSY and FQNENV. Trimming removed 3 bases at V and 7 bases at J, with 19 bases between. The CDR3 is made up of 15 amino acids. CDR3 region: CASSQRSRRVGEQYF. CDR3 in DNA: TGTGCCAGCAGCCAGCGAAGTAGAAGGGTCGGGGAGCAGTACTTC.

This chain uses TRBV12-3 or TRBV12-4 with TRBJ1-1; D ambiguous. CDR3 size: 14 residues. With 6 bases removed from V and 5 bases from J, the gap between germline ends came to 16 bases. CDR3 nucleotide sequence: TGTGCCAGCAGCTCCCCCCCGGGAAGAACTGAAGCTTTCTTT. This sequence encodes CASSSPPGRTEAFF.

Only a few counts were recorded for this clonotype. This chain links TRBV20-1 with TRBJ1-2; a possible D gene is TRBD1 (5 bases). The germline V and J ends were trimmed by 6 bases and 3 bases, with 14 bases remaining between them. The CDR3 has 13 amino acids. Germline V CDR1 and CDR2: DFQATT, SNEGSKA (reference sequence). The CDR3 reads CSAPGILDYGYTF. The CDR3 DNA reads TGCAGTGCCCCAGGGATTTTGGACTATGGCTACACCTTC.

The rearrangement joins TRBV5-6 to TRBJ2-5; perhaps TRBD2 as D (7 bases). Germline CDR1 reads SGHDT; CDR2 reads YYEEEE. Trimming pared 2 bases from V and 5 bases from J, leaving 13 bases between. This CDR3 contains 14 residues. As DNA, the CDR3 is TGTGCCAGCAGCTTACCGGGGGGCGGTGAGACCCAGTACTTC. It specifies CASSLPGGGETQYF. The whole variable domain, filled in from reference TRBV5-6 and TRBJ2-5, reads DAGVTQSPTHLIKTRGQQVTLRCSPKSGHDTVSWYQQALGQGPQFIFQYYEEEERQRGNFPDRFSGHQFPNYSSELNVNALLLGDSALYLCASSLPGGGETQYFGPGTRLLVL.

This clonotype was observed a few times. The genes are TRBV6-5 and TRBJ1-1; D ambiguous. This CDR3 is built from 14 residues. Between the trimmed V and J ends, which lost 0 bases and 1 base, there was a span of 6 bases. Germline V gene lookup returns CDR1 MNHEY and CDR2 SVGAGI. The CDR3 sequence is CASSYSRTNTEAFF. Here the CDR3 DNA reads TGTGCCAGCAGTTACTCGAGAACGAACACTGAAGCTTTCTTT.

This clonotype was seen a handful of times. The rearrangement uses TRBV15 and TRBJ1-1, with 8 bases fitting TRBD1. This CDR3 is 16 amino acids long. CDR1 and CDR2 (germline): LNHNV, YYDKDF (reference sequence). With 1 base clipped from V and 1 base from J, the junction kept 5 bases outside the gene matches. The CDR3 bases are TGTGCCACCAGCAGAGGAGACAGGGGCCAGAACACTGAAGCTTTCTTT. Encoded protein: CATSRGDRGQNTEAFF.

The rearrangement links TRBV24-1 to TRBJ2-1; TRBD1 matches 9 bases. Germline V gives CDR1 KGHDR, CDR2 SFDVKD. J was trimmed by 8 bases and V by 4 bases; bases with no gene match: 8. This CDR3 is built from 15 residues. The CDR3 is CATSDPGQGRDEQFF. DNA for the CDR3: TGTGCCACCAGTGACCCGGGACAGGGCCGGGATGAGCAGTTCTTC.

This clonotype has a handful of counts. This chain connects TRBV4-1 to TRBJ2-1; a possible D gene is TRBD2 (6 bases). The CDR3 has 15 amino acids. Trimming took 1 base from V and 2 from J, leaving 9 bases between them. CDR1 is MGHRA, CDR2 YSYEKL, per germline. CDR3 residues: CASSQVSGAYNEQFF. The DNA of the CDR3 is TGCGCCAGCAGCCAAGTTAGCGGTGCCTACAATGAGCAGTTCTTC.

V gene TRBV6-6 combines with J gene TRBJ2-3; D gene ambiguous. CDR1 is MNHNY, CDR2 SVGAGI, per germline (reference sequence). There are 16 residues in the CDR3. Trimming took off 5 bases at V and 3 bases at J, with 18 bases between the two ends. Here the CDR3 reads CASSAQVPVGTDTQYF. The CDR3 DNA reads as TGTGCCAGCAGTGCCCAAGTTCCTGTCGGGACAGATACGCAGTATTTT.

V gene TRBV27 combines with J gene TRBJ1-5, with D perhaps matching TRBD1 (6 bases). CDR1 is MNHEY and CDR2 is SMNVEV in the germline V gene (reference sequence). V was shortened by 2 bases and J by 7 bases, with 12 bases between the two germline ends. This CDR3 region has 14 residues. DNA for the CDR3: TGTGCCAGCAGTTTAGGACAGTCCAAGCAGCCCCAGCATTTT. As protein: CASSLGQSKQPQHF.

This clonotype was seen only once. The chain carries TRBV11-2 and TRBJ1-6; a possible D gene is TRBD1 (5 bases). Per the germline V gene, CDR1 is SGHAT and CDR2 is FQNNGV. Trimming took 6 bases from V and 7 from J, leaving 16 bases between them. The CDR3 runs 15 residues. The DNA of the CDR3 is TGTGCCAGCAGATCATGGGGCAGAGCGAATTCACCCCTCCACTTT. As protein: CASRSWGRANSPLHF.

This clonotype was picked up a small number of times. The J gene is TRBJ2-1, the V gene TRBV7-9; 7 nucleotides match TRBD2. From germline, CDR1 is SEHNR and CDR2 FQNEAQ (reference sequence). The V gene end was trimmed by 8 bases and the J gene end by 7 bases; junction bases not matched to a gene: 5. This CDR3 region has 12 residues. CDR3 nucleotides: TGTGCCAGCGTGGGAGGGGAAAATGAGCAGTTCTTC. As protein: CASVGGENEQFF.

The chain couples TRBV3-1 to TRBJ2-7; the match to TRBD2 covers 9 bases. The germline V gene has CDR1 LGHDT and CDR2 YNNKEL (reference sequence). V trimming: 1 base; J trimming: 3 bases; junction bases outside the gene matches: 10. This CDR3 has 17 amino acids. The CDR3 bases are TGTGCCAGCAGCCAAGCCAGATCCGGGACTAGCCGCTACGAGCAGTACTTC. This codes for CASSQARSGTSRYEQYF.

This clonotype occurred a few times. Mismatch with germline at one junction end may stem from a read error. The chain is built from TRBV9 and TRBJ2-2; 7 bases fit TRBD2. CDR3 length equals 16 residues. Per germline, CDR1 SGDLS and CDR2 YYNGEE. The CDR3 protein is CTSSVVASGDTGELFF. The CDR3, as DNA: TGTACCAGCAGCGTAGTGGCTAGCGGAGACACCGGGGAGCTGTTTTTT. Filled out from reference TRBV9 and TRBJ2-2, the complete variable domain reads DSGVTQTPKHLITATGQRVTLRCSPRSGDLSVYWYQQSLDQGLQFLIQYYNGEERAKGNILERFSAQQFPDLHSELNLSSLELGDSALYFCTSSVVASGDTGELFFGEGSRLTVL.

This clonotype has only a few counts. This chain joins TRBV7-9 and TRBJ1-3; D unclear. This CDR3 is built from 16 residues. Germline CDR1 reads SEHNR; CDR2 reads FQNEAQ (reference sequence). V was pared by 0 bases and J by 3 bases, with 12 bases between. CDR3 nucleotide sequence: TGTGCCAGCAGCTTAGCCGGCGGGTGGGGTGGAAACACCATATATTTT. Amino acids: CASSLAGGWGGNTIYF.

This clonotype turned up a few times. CDR3 region: CASSFASSQAGELFF. The CDR3, as DNA: TGTGCCAGCAGCTTCGCAAGCAGCCAGGCGGGGGAGCTGTTTTTT. V gene TRBV5-4 combines with J gene TRBJ2-2; D not resolved. The CDR3 consists of 15 residues. The germline gives CDR1 SGHNT, CDR2 YYREEE (reference sequence). V was clipped by 2 bases and J by 8 bases, with 16 bases between them. Looking up the rest from reference TRBV5-4 and TRBJ2-2 gives the full variable domain: ETGVTQSPTHLIKTRGQQVTLRCSSQSGHNTVSWYQQALGQGPQFIFQYYREEENGRGNFPPRFSGLQFPNYSSELNVNALELDDSALYLCASSFASSQAGELFFGEGSRLTVL.

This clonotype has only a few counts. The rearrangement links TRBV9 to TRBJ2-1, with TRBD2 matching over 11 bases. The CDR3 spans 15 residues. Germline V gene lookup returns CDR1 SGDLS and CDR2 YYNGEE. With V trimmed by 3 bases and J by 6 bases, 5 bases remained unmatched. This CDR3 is CASSGGLAGRNEQFF. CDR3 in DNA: TGTGCCAGCAGCGGAGGACTAGCGGGCCGCAATGAGCAGTTCTTC. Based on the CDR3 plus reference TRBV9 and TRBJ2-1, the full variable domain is DSGVTQTPKHLITATGQRVTLRCSPRSGDLSVYWYQQSLDQGLQFLIQYYNGEERAKGNILERFSAQQFPDLHSELNLSSLELGDSALYFCASSGGLAGRNEQFFGPGTRLTVL.

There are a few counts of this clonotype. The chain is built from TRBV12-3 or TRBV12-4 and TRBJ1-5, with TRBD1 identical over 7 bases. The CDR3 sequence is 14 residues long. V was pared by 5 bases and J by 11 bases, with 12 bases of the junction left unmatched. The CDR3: CASSGGGWRWAQHF. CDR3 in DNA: TGTGCCAGCAGTGGAGGGGGCTGGAGATGGGCCCAGCATTTT.

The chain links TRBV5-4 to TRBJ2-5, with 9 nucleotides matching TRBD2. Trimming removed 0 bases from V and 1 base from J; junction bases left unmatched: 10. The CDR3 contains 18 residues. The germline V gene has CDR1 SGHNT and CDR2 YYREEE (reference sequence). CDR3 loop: CASSLVSGSRVGQETQYF. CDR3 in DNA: TGTGCCAGCAGCTTGGTTAGCGGGAGCAGGGTTGGCCAAGAGACCCAGTACTTC.

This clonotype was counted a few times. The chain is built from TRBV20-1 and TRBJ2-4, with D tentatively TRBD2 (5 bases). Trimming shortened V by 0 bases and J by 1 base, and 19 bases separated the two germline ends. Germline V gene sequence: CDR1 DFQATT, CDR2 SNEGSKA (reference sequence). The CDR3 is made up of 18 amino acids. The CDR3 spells CSARDQLSQRKAKNIQYF. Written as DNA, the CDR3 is TGCAGTGCTAGAGATCAGCTTAGCCAGCGGAAGGCCAAAAACATTCAGTACTTC.

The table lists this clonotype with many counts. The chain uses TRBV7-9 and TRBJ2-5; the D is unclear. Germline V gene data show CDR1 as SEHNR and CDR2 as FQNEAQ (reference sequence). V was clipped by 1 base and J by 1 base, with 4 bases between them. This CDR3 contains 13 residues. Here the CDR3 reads CASSLEVQETQYF. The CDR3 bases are TGTGCCAGCAGCTTAGAGGTCCAAGAGACCCAGTACTTC.

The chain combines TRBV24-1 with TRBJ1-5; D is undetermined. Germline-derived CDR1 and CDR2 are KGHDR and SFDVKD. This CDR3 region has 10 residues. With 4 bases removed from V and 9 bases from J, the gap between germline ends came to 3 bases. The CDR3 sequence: CATSEWPQHF. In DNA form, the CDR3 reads TGTGCCACCAGTGAATGGCCCCAGCATTTT.

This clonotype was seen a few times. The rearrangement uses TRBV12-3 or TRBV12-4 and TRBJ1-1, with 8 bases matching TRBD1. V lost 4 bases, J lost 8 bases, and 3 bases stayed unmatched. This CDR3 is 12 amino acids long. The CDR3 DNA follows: TGTGCCAGCAGTTGGGACAGGCCAGAAGCTTTCTTT. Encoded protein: CASSWDRPEAFF.

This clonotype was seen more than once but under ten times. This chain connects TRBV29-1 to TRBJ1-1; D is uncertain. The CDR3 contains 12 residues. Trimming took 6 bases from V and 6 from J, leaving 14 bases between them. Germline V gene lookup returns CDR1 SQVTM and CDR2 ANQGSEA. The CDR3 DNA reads TGCAGCGTGCTGGGGAGTAGGTCTGAAGCTTTCTTT. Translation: CSVLGSRSEAFF. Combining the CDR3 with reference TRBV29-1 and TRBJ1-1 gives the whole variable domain SAVISQKPSRDICQRGTSLTIQCQVDSQVTMMFWYRQQPGQSLTLIATANQGSEATYESGFVIDKFPISRPNLTFSTLTVSNMSPEDSSIYLCSVLGSRSEAFFGQGTRLTVV.

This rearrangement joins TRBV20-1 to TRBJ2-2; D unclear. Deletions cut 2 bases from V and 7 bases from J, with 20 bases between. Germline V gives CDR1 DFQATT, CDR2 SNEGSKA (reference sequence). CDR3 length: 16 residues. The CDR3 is CSARRSGTPAVGELFF. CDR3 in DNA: TGCAGTGCTAGAAGGTCTGGAACACCGGCGGTCGGGGAGCTGTTTTTT.

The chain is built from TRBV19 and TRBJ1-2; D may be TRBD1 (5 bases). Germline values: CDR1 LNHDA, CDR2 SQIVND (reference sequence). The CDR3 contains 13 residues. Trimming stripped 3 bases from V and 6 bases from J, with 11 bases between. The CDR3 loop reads CASSIGGYDGYTF. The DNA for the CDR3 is TGTGCCAGTAGTATTGGGGGATACGATGGCTACACCTTC.

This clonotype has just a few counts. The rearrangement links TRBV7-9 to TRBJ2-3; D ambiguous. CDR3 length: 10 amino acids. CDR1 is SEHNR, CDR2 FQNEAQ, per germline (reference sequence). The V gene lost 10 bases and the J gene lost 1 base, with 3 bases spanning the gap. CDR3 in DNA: TGTGCCACGGGCACAGATACGCAGTATTTT. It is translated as CATGTDTQYF.

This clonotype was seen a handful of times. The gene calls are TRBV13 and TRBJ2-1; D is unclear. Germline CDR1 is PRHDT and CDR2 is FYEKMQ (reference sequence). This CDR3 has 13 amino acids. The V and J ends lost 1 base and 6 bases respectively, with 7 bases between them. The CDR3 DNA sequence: TGTGCCAGCAGCTTAGACGGCCTCAATGAGCAGTTCTTC. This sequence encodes CASSLDGLNEQFF.